This T cell receptor (beta chain) originates from a study of lymphopenia after photon versus proton radiotherapy. Broader study findings: A bigger post-nadir fall in TCR diversity correlated inversely with survival time in deceased patients. Oligoclonal CD8+ Temra expansion after nadir drove photon patients' diversity drop.

Turning to this clone: Its antigen is not known.

The CDR3 consists of 15 residues. From germline, CDR1 is SGHRS and CDR2 YFSETQ. V lost 0 bases to trimming and J lost 5 bases, with 14 bases between them. Profiling relied on immunoSEQ multiplex PCR, and the TCRdb table lists in-frame clones only, not all of them. The data hold around 55,000 clones, with roughly 83% observed a single time. Material: peripheral blood, obtained from a patient treated with proton-based radiotherapy. This receptor was identified in a man aged 60 to 75 with pancreatic cancer. The rearrangement joins TRBV5-1 to TRBJ1-2; D is unclear. Here the CDR3 reads CASSLAETRSYGYTF. CDR3 in DNA: TGCGCCAGCAGCTTGGCAGAGACACGTTCTTATGGCTACACCTTC. The complete variable domain, with remaining parts taken from reference TRBV5-1 and TRBJ1-2, reads KAGVTQTPRYLIKTRGQQVTLSCSPISGHRSVSWYQQTPGQGLQFLFEYFSETQRNKGNFPGRFSGRQFSNSRSEMNVSTLELGDSALYLCASSLAETRSYGYTFGSGTRLTVV.